Given below is one T cell receptor beta chain in context. Antigen unknown. PCR involved 60 Vbeta and 13 Jbeta primers. The assay was immunoSEQ multiplex PCR, and TCRdb's table has in-frame clones only and misses some. The sample lists 310,000 or so clones, around 90% occurring once. The data belong to a study of cytomegalovirus exposure and HLA in healthy donors. Points from the study as a whole: A likely sequencing artifact accounted for one observed cluster of highly shared sequence variants. At a 0.05 false discovery rate, a later analysis found approximately 15,000 TCR beta sequences to be associated with HLA alleles. Accurate prediction of HLA-A and HLA-B alleles (for most subjects) was reportedly achieved from TCR beta sequences.

V shed 0 bases and J shed 0 bases, with 6 bases lying between them. The V gene's germline CDR1 is SGHNT and CDR2 YYREEE (reference sequence). The CDR3 is 14 amino acids. The V and J genes are TRBV5-4 and TRBJ2-5; D is unresolved. Sequencing was performed on PBMCs. This TCR came from a woman between 18 and 29 years old in good health and CMV-seronegative. The CDR3, as DNA: TGTGCCAGCAGCTTGGGGCGGCACCAAGAGACCCAGTACTTC. It specifies CASSLGRHQETQYF.